These T cell receptor beta chains were read from a single sample in a study of blood T cell repertoires in COVID-19. Data came from immunoSEQ multiplex PCR; TCRdb stores just in-frame clones and leaves some out. The sample records some 300,000 clones, around nine tenths being singletons. Specimen: PBMCs or T cells enriched from blood (not recorded which). The source of these receptors is a woman aged 60-70 years in a cohort exposed to, infected with or recovered from COVID-19 (not recorded which). The CDR3 runs from the conserved cysteine through the conserved F or W. The D gene is left open where the match is weak. Clone size appears in some rows only: once, few, many, or a class for an expanded clone.

d_gene: TRBD2; j_gene: TRBJ2-7; abundance: -; v_gene: TRBV6-2/TRBV6-3; CDR3nt: TGTGCCAGCAGTTTACTAGCGGGAGGTTACGAGCAGTACTTC; CDR3aa: CASSLLAGGYEQYF
d_gene: TRBD2; j_gene: TRBJ2-7; abundance: -; v_gene: TRBV5-1; CDR3nt: TGCGCCAGCAGCTTGGGACTAGCGGGGACTTCCTACGAGCAGTACTTC; CDR3aa: CASSLGLAGTSYEQYF
d_gene: TRBD1; j_gene: TRBJ1-5; abundance: -; v_gene: TRBV3-1/TRBV3-2; CDR3nt: TGTGCCAGCAGCCAAGATGAATGGACAGGGGGCGGCCTCTATGGCAATCAGCCCCAGCATTTT; CDR3aa: CASSQDEWTGGGLYGNQPQHF
d_gene: TRBD1; j_gene: TRBJ1-1; abundance: -; v_gene: TRBV3-1/TRBV3-2; CDR3nt: TGTGCCAGCAGCCAGAGGACAGGGTCGGCTTTCTTT; CDR3aa: CASSQRTGSAFF
d_gene: -; j_gene: TRBJ2-3; abundance: -; v_gene: TRBV4-1; CDR3nt: TGCGCCAGCAGCCTAACGCAGTATTTT; CDR3aa: CASSLTQYF
d_gene: TRBD2; j_gene: TRBJ2-1; abundance: -; v_gene: TRBV5-1; CDR3nt: TGCGCCAGCAGCTTGTTGCGGGAGGTCTACAATGAGCAGTTCTTC; CDR3aa: CASSLLREVYNEQFF
d_gene: -; j_gene: TRBJ2-5; abundance: -; v_gene: TRBV24-1; CDR3nt: TGTGCCACCAGTGATGGGGGGATGGTTTCGGGGCCCGTGACCCAGTACTTC; CDR3aa: CATSDGGMVSGPVTQYF
d_gene: -; j_gene: TRBJ1-5; abundance: -; v_gene: TRBV19; CDR3nt: TGTGCCAGTAACCGCGGAGGTCCCAATCAGCCCCAGCATTTT; CDR3aa: CASNRGGPNQPQHF
d_gene: TRBD1; j_gene: TRBJ1-2; abundance: -; v_gene: TRBV6-2/TRBV6-3; CDR3nt: TGTGCCAGCAGTATAAGGCTGACAGGGGGTGGCTATGGCTACACCTTC; CDR3aa: CASSIRLTGGGYGYTF
d_gene: -; j_gene: TRBJ2-1; abundance: few; v_gene: TRBV10-2; CDR3nt: TGCGCCAGCAGTGGTCTCGGCAATGAGCAGTTCTTC; CDR3aa: CASSGLGNEQFF
d_gene: -; j_gene: TRBJ2-7; abundance: -; v_gene: TRBV30; CDR3nt: TGTGCCTGGAAGGGGGGGAGGCTGACTATGACCTACGAGCAGTACTTC; CDR3aa: CAWKGGRLTMTYEQYF
d_gene: TRBD2; j_gene: TRBJ2-2; abundance: -; v_gene: TRBV28; CDR3nt: TGTGCCAGCAGTTTAGCAGGGACTAGCGGAACCGGGGAGCTGTTTTTT; CDR3aa: CASSLAGTSGTGELFF
d_gene: -; j_gene: TRBJ1-5; abundance: -; v_gene: TRBV28; CDR3nt: TGTGCCAGCAGGCTGGCCACCAGGGCCCAGCATTTT; CDR3aa: CASRLATRAQHF
d_gene: TRBD1; j_gene: TRBJ2-2; abundance: -; v_gene: TRBV19; CDR3nt: TGTGCCAGTATCCAAACAGGGGCCGGGGAGCTGTTTTTT; CDR3aa: CASIQTGAGELFF
d_gene: -; j_gene: TRBJ2-7; abundance: -; v_gene: TRBV6-1; CDR3nt: TGTGCCAGCAGTGAAGCTGCCGGGGAAGGCTACGAGCAGTACTTC; CDR3aa: CASSEAAGEGYEQYF
d_gene: TRBD2; j_gene: TRBJ2-7; abundance: -; v_gene: TRBV27; CDR3nt: TGTGCCAGCAGACGACTAGCGGGAGGGCCTGTTAAATACCACGAGCAGTACTTC; CDR3aa: CASRRLAGGPVKYHEQYF
d_gene: TRBD1; j_gene: TRBJ2-3; abundance: -; v_gene: TRBV19; CDR3nt: TGTGCCAGTAGTATTTCAGGGGGCCGAGATACGCAGTATTTT; CDR3aa: CASSISGGRDTQYF
d_gene: -; j_gene: TRBJ1-5; abundance: -; v_gene: TRBV12-3/TRBV12-4; CDR3nt: TGTGCCAGCAGTTTTCAAGGAGATCAGCCCCAGCATTTT; CDR3aa: CASSFQGDQPQHF
d_gene: -; j_gene: TRBJ1-5; abundance: -; v_gene: TRBV28; CDR3nt: TGTGCCAGCTGGGAGGGATATCAGCCCCAGCATTTT; CDR3aa: CASWEGYQPQHF
d_gene: TRBD2; j_gene: TRBJ2-7; abundance: few; v_gene: TRBV18; CDR3nt: TGTGCCAGCTCACCCGGCGGGAGGGTCGCTGAGCAGTACTTC; CDR3aa: CASSPGGRVAEQYF
d_gene: TRBD1; j_gene: TRBJ1-3; abundance: -; v_gene: TRBV28; CDR3nt: TGTGCCAGCAGTTTATTAGGCAGGGGGCAAGGAAACACCATATATTTT; CDR3aa: CASSLLGRGQGNTIYF
d_gene: -; j_gene: TRBJ1-2; abundance: once; v_gene: TRBV18; CDR3nt: TGTGCCAGCTCACCACAACAGGGCGGTTCCTATGGCTACACCTTC; CDR3aa: CASSPQQGGSYGYTF
d_gene: TRBD1; j_gene: TRBJ2-5; abundance: -; v_gene: TRBV7-9; CDR3nt: TGTGCCAGCAGCTCTGGGACAGGCCCGTACCAAGAGACCCAGTACTTC; CDR3aa: CASSSGTGPYQETQYF
d_gene: TRBD1; j_gene: TRBJ1-2; abundance: -; v_gene: TRBV28; CDR3nt: TGTGCCAGCAGCCGGGACAGGCGAATGGCGGGCTACACCTTC; CDR3aa: CASSRDRRMAGYTF
d_gene: -; j_gene: TRBJ1-3; abundance: -; v_gene: TRBV5-4; CDR3nt: TGTGCCAGCAGTCAGTCAGGGAAGCGAAACACCATATATTTT; CDR3aa: CASSQSGKRNTIYF
d_gene: TRBD2; j_gene: TRBJ2-5; abundance: few; v_gene: TRBV7-9; CDR3nt: TGTGCCAGCAGCTTAGTTGGTAGCGGGCCTCGAGAGACCCAGTACTTC; CDR3aa: CASSLVGSGPRETQYF
d_gene: TRBD2; j_gene: TRBJ2-3; abundance: -; v_gene: TRBV5-1; CDR3nt: TGCGCCAGCGGATCTAGCGGGGCGGCAGATACGCAGTATTTT; CDR3aa: CASGSSGAADTQYF
d_gene: -; j_gene: TRBJ2-7; abundance: -; v_gene: TRBV21-1; CDR3nt: TGTGCCAGCAGCAAAGGACGGGGTGAGCGGGAGCCCTACGAGCAGTACTTC; CDR3aa: CASSKGRGEREPYEQYF